One and the same sample provided the 25 T cell receptor beta chains below, sequenced in a study of shared clonotypes between healthy human individuals (dated by TCRdb to 2020 to 2022). The library came from the immunoSEQ multiplex PCR assay. The table comes from immuneACCESS by way of TCRdb, which keeps in-frame sequences with V and J called. Part of the clones is missing from these tables; in studies checked, under half for an unresolved V gene and the rest for unknown reasons. The sample includes fewer than 1.8 million clones, with approximately 98.5% observed a single time. Approximately 0.4% of the sample rests with the top ten. Specimen: naive CD4+ T cells sorted from blood. The meaning of the sample's cell subset or site label: CD45RA+ positively selected. These receptors were taken from a man between 25 and 39 years old in good health.

The rearrangement links TRBV5-1 to TRBJ2-1; 8 nucleotides line up with TRBD2. Germline loops: CDR1 SGHRS, CDR2 YFSETQ. J was trimmed by 6 bases and V by 3 bases; bases with no gene match: 11. This CDR3 comprises 16 residues. The CDR3: CASSSTRSGGVNEQFF. Here the CDR3 DNA reads TGCGCCAGCAGCTCCACGAGATCGGGAGGGGTCAATGAGCAGTTCTTC.

V is TRBV6-5 and J is TRBJ1-2; TRBD1 matches 7 bases. The germline gives CDR1 MNHEY, CDR2 SVGAGI. The J segment lost 8 bases and the V segment lost 7 bases, leaving 13 bases of the junction unmatched. The CDR3 consists of 14 residues. In DNA, the CDR3 is TGTGCCAGCAAAAACCAGGGGGTCGGCGGAGGCTACACCTTC. Its translation is CASKNQGVGGGYTF.

This clone was seen only once. V gene TRBV10-3 combines with J gene TRBJ2-2, with 10 positions matching TRBD2. From germline, CDR1 is ENHRY and CDR2 SYGVKD. There are 14 residues in the CDR3. V lost 7 bases, J lost 3 bases, and 2 bases stayed unmatched. The CDR3 protein is CAITLAGDTGELFF. The CDR3 DNA reads TGTGCCATCACCCTAGCGGGAGACACCGGGGAGCTGTTTTTT.

The chain has TRBV14 and TRBJ1-1; no definite D call. The germline CDR1 and CDR2 sequences are SGHDN and FVKESK. The CDR3 is 13 residues long. Trimming stripped 5 bases from V and 5 bases from J, with 12 bases between. CDR3 in DNA: TGTGCCAGCAGCGATGTAGGAGGTACTGAAGCTTTCTTT. Translating gives CASSDVGGTEAFF.

This clone occurred once. The chain combines TRBV7-9 with TRBJ2-7, with D maybe TRBD2 (6 bases). V was clipped by 7 bases and J by 4 bases, with 23 bases between them. Looked up from germline, CDR1 is SEHNR and CDR2 is FQNEAQ (reference sequence). The CDR3 spans 16 residues. The chain's CDR3 is CASTFPGEAGQYEQYF. The CDR3 coding sequence is TGTGCCAGCACCTTTCCTGGGGAGGCGGGGCAGTACGAGCAGTACTTC. The full variable domain, rest sourced from reference TRBV7-9 and TRBJ2-7, is DTGVSQNPRHKITKRGQNVTFRCDPISEHNRLYWYRQTLGQGPEFLTYFQNEAQLEKSRLLSDRFSAERPKGSFSTLEIQRTEQGDSAMYLCASTFPGEAGQYEQYFGPGTRLTVT.

The chain couples TRBV7-9 to TRBJ2-5, with D perhaps matching TRBD1 (6 bases). Germline assignment: CDR1 SEHNR and CDR2 FQNEAQ (reference sequence). The CDR3 contains 14 residues. Trimming left V 0 bases short and J 10 bases short, with 15 bases between. DNA for the CDR3: TGTGCCAGCAGCTTAGCGGGTTCATTCAGGGGCCAGTACTTC. This encodes CASSLAGSFRGQYF.

The chain uses TRBV27 and TRBJ2-5, with 14 bases fitting TRBD2. V gave up 0 bases and J gave up 3 bases; unmatched junction bases: 0. Germline V gene data show CDR1 as MNHEY and CDR2 as SMNVEV (reference sequence). This CDR3 contains 16 residues. The CDR3 nucleotides read TGTGCCAGCAGTTTATCGGGACTAGCGGGAGAAGAGACCCAGTACTTC. This sequence encodes CASSLSGLAGEETQYF.

V is TRBV5-6 and J is TRBJ1-2; 7 bases line up with TRBD1. Germline CDR1 is SGHDT and CDR2 is YYEEEE. Trimming at V came to 0 bases and at J to 0 bases, leaving 8 bases not matched to a gene. CDR3 length: 17 residues. CDR3 in amino acids: CASSLGGGRGPNYGYTF. The CDR3 nucleotides read TGTGCCAGCAGCTTGGGAGGGGGCCGTGGACCTAACTATGGCTACACCTTC. Combining the CDR3 with reference TRBV5-6 and TRBJ1-2 gives the whole variable domain DAGVTQSPTHLIKTRGQQVTLRCSPKSGHDTVSWYQQALGQGPQFIFQYYEEEERQRGNFPDRFSGHQFPNYSSELNVNALLLGDSALYLCASSLGGGRGPNYGYTFGSGTRLTVV.

The chain uses TRBV6-5 and TRBJ1-1; D possibly corresponds to TRBD1 (5 bases). The CDR3 loop spans 13 amino acids. V lost 7 bases to trimming and J lost 0 bases, with 9 bases between them. Germline V CDR1 and CDR2: MNHEY, SVGAGI. The CDR3: CASKQGMNTEAFF. CDR3 nucleotide sequence: TGTGCCAGCAAGCAGGGAATGAACACTGAAGCTTTCTTT.

The genes are TRBV29-1 and TRBJ2-5; D is unclear. Trimming shortened V by 6 bases and J by 1 base, and 12 bases separated the two germline ends. The CDR3 length is 13 residues. Germline V gene sequence: CDR1 SQVTM, CDR2 ANQGSEA. The CDR3 spells CSVESALQETQYF. The CDR3 coding sequence is TGCAGCGTAGAAAGCGCCCTCCAAGAGACCCAGTACTTC.

V usage is TRBV7-6 and J usage is TRBJ2-3; the D is unclear. The ends were cut back, 5 bases at V and 2 bases at J, with 8 bases in the middle. Germline CDR1 SGHVS, CDR2 FNYEAQ. This CDR3 has 13 amino acids. The CDR3 DNA sequence: TGTGCCAGCAGCCGTAGATACACAGATACGCAGTATTTT. Encoded protein: CASSRRYTDTQYF.

V and J are TRBV19 and TRBJ2-5; 11 bases fit TRBD1. Trimming at V came to 10 bases and at J to 5 bases, leaving 9 bases not matched to a gene. The length of the CDR3 is 14 residues. CDR1 is LNHDA, CDR2 SQIVND, per germline (reference sequence). CDR3 residues: CATERTGGEETQYF. CDR3 DNA: TGTGCCACTGAGCGGACAGGGGGCGAGGAGACCCAGTACTTC.

To note about this clone: Other nucleotide sequences from this sample produce the same CDR3. This chain joins TRBV19 and TRBJ2-7; 13 positions agree with TRBD2. The CDR3 loop spans 15 amino acids. Trimming at V came to 5 bases and at J to 4 bases, leaving 5 bases not matched to a gene. Germline V gives CDR1 LNHDA, CDR2 SQIVND (reference sequence). The CDR3: CASSQGLAGVYEQYF. The CDR3 nucleotides are TGTGCCAGTAGTCAAGGACTAGCGGGAGTTTACGAGCAGTACTTC.

Concerning this clone: This CDR3 is also generated by other DNA sequences in the sample. The chain joins TRBV9 to TRBJ2-5; D gene unclear. Germline assignment: CDR1 SGDLS and CDR2 YYNGEE. V lost 0 bases and J lost 2, with 5 bases in between. The CDR3 loop spans 13 amino acids. Here the CDR3 reads CASSVADQETQYF. CDR3 nucleotides: TGTGCCAGCAGCGTAGCGGATCAAGAGACCCAGTACTTC.

The V call is TRBV7-3, the J call TRBJ2-1; 10 bases agree with TRBD2. From germline, CDR1 is SGHTA and CDR2 FQGTGA. The CDR3 covers 15 residues. V trimming: 1 base; J trimming: 13 bases; junction bases outside the gene matches: 10. CDR3 DNA: TGTGCCAGCAGCTTAAGAGCCCTAGCGGGGGAGGATCAGTTCTTC. Translation: CASSLRALAGEDQFF.

The rearrangement links TRBV18 to TRBJ2-5; a possible D gene is TRBD1 (6 bases). Trimming shortened V by 4 bases and J by 1 base, and 19 bases separated the two germline ends. The CDR3 extends over 17 amino acids. CDR1 is KGHSH, CDR2 LQKENI, per germline. This CDR3 reads CASSHSFLGARQETQYF. CDR3 DNA: TGTGCCAGCTCACACTCTTTCCTGGGGGCCCGCCAAGAGACCCAGTACTTC.

The V gene is TRBV11-2, the J gene TRBJ2-7; no firm D call. The germline gives CDR1 SGHAT, CDR2 FQNNGV. The V end lost 3 bases, the J end lost 4 bases, and 16 bases lay between the germline ends. This CDR3 is 15 amino acids long. The CDR3 DNA reads TGTGCCAGCAGCTTTGGTCTCCTAAATCTTTACGAGCAGTACTTC. Protein: CASSFGLLNLYEQYF.

V and J are TRBV7-9 and TRBJ2-7; the D gene is possibly TRBD1 (6 bases). Trimming stripped 4 bases from V and 1 base from J, with 23 bases between. CDR3 length: 18 residues. Germline lookup yields CDR1 SEHNR and CDR2 FQNEAQ (reference sequence). This CDR3 is CASSSGASVRVSSYEQYF. CDR3 coding DNA: TGTGCCAGCAGCTCAGGGGCGTCGGTGCGGGTGAGTTCCTACGAGCAGTACTTC.

The chain employs TRBV9 and TRBJ2-5, with D unresolved. The V gene lost 3 bases and the J gene lost 1 base, with 10 bases spanning the gap. The germline V gene encodes CDR1 SGDLS and CDR2 YYNGEE. The CDR3 is 14 residues long. This CDR3 is CASSAAPSQETQYF. The CDR3 DNA follows: TGTGCCAGCAGCGCCGCGCCGAGCCAAGAGACCCAGTACTTC.

The rearrangement uses TRBV5-1 and TRBJ2-7, with 10 bases identical to TRBD2. The CDR3 has 14 residues. The V gene's germline CDR1 is SGHRS and CDR2 YFSETQ. V was pared by 1 base and J by 5 bases, with 3 bases of the junction left unmatched. The CDR3 sequence: CASSLQLAGHEQYF. The CDR3 DNA is TGCGCCAGCAGCTTGCAACTAGCGGGGCACGAGCAGTACTTC. The whole variable domain, filled in from reference TRBV5-1 and TRBJ2-7, reads KAGVTQTPRYLIKTRGQQVTLSCSPISGHRSVSWYQQTPGQGLQFLFEYFSETQRNKGNFPGRFSGRQFSNSRSEMNVSTLELGDSALYLCASSLQLAGHEQYFGPGTRLTVT.

J is TRBJ2-1 and V is TRBV5-1, with TRBD1 matching over 7 bases. Germline V gene sequence: CDR1 SGHRS, CDR2 YFSETQ. J was trimmed by 12 bases and V by 2 bases; bases with no gene match: 8. CDR3 length: 13 amino acids. CDR3 in amino acids: CASSFTGDRGQFF. In DNA, the CDR3 is TGCGCCAGCAGCTTTACAGGGGACAGAGGGCAGTTCTTC.

This clone occurred once. The rearrangement uses TRBV29-1 and TRBJ1-1, with TRBD1 matching over 7 bases. Trimming at V came to 8 bases and at J to 0 bases, leaving 9 bases not matched to a gene. The CDR3 loop spans 14 amino acids. Germline V CDR1 and CDR2: SQVTM, ANQGSEA. DNA for the CDR3: TGCAGCTTAAGTCGGGGGACAGTGAACACTGAAGCTTTCTTT. It yields the protein CSLSRGTVNTEAFF.

The chain has TRBV7-3 and TRBJ1-1, with D hard to call. CDR1 is SGHTA, CDR2 FQGTGA, per germline. This CDR3 spans 12 amino acids. The V gene lost 0 bases and the J gene lost 5 bases, with 4 bases spanning the gap. The CDR3, as DNA: TGTGCCAGCAGCTTAACAGGGACTGAAGCTTTCTTT. Protein: CASSLTGTEAFF.

The gene calls are TRBV5-4 and TRBJ2-3, with D tentatively TRBD2 (6 bases). The CDR3 covers 12 residues. Germline V gene sequence: CDR1 SGHNT, CDR2 YYREEE (reference sequence). With 3 bases removed from V and 13 bases from J, the gap between germline ends came to 15 bases. In DNA form, the CDR3 reads TGTGCCAGCAGCTCCCCGGGACTCCGGGAGTATTTT. It is translated as CASSSPGLREYF. The whole variable domain, remainder taken from reference TRBV5-4 and TRBJ2-3, is ETGVTQSPTHLIKTRGQQVTLRCSSQSGHNTVSWYQQALGQGPQFIFQYYREEENGRGNFPPRFSGLQFPNYSSELNVNALELDDSALYLCASSSPGLREYFGPGTRLTVL.

This sequence joins TRBV27 and TRBJ2-7; 9 bases agree with TRBD1. The CDR3 spans 15 residues. Germline V lookup: CDR1 MNHEY, CDR2 SMNVEV (reference sequence). J gave up 1 base and V 5 bases, and 6 bases lay outside the gene matches. As DNA, the CDR3 is TGTGCCAGCAGTGGACCGGGACAGGGTTCCTACGAGCAGTACTTC. As protein: CASSGPGQGSYEQYF.